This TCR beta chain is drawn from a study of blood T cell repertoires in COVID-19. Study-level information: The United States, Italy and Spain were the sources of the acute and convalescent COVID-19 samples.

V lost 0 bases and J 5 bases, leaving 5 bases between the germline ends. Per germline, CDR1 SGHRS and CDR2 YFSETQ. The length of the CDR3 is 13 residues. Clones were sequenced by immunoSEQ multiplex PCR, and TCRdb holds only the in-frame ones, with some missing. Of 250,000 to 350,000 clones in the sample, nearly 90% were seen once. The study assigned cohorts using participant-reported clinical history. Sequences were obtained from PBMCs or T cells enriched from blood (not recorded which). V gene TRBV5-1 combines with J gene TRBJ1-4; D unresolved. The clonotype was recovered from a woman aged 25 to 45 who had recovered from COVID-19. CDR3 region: CASSLGQNEKLFF. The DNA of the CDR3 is TGCGCCAGCAGCTTGGGGCAGAATGAAAAACTGTTTTTT.